The next 12 T cell receptor beta chains were all read from a single sample in a study of T cells after yellow fever vaccination. TCRdb re-called the 5' RACE reads with MiXCR, one entry per CDR3 protein. The table records 300,000 to 400,000 distinct CDR3 sequences, around 6.4% of them present only once. This specimen consisted of PBMCs, obtained 5 days after the yellow fever booster vaccination. The receptors come from a young man who received the YFV17D yellow fever vaccine.

This clonotype was found a few times. This rearrangement joins TRBV5-5 to TRBJ2-4; either TRBD1 or TRBD2 may supply D (5 bases each). With 0 bases removed from V and 12 bases from J, the gap between germline ends came to 13 bases. Germline-derived CDR1 and CDR2 are SGHKS and YYEKEE (reference sequence). The CDR3 runs 13 residues. CDR3 bases: TGTGCCAGCAGCTTGGCGGGACCGGCAACTCAGTACTTC. Its translation: CASSLAGPATQYF. Based on the CDR3 plus reference TRBV5-5 and TRBJ2-4, the full variable domain is DAGVTQSPTHLIKTRGQQVTLRCSPISGHKSVSWYQQVLGQGPQFIFQYYEKEERGRGNFPDRFSARQFPNYSSELNVNALLLGDSALYLCASSLAGPATQYFGAGTRLSVL.

This clonotype was detected only a few times. The J gene is TRBJ2-7, the V gene TRBV5-1; D is possibly TRBD2 (5 bases). The V end was cut by 3 bases, the J end by 0 bases, with 7 bases between. Germline V gene lookup returns CDR1 SGHRS and CDR2 YFSETQ. There are 13 residues in the CDR3. CDR3 in DNA: TGCGCCAGCAGCTACCGGGACTCCTACGAGCAGTACTTC. Translation: CASSYRDSYEQYF.

The V and J genes are TRBV20-1 and TRBJ2-1; D may be TRBD2 (6 bases). The CDR3 is made up of 14 amino acids. Trimming removed 4 bases at V and 5 bases at J, with 15 bases between. Germline assignment: CDR1 DFQATT and CDR2 SNEGSKA (reference sequence). For the CDR3, the DNA is TGCAGTGCTACGGGACTCAGGCGGGACAATGAGCAGTTCTTC. The encoded protein is CSATGLRRDNEQFF.

This clonotype turned up a few times. The V and J genes are TRBV20-1 and TRBJ2-5; D is ambiguous. Germline CDR1 DFQATT, CDR2 SNEGSKA (reference sequence). The CDR3 extends over 13 amino acids. Trimming left V 4 bases short and J 5 bases short, with 14 bases between. CDR3 sequence reads: CSANLDPMETQYF. The CDR3 DNA reads TGCAGTGCTAACCTCGACCCGATGGAGACCCAGTACTTC.

The chain is built from TRBV19 and TRBJ2-1; D ambiguous. Germline lookup yields CDR1 LNHDA and CDR2 SQIVND (reference sequence). Deletions cut 6 bases from V and 6 bases from J, with 12 bases between. The CDR3 contains 13 residues. This chain's CDR3 is CASSPETGNEQFF. The CDR3 bases are TGTGCCAGTAGCCCGGAGACTGGCAATGAGCAGTTCTTC.

This clonotype was counted a few times. The chain recombines TRBV23-1 with TRBJ2-1; D not resolved. TRBV23-1 is sorted into the ORF group, with uncertain function. The CDR3 runs to 16 residues. The V end lost 0 bases, the J end lost 0 bases, and 9 bases lay between the germline ends. CDR3 coding DNA: TGCGCCAGCAGTCAATCTAGGGCCGACTCCTACAATGAGCAGTTCTTC. Protein: CASSQSRADSYNEQFF.

The chain carries TRBV20-1 and TRBJ2-2, with 8 bases fitting TRBD2. Per germline, CDR1 DFQATT and CDR2 SNEGSKA (reference sequence). This CDR3 spans 14 amino acids. J lost 0 bases, V lost 4 bases, and 1 base had no gene match. CDR3 protein: CSATSGSNTGELFF. The DNA of the CDR3 is TGCAGTGCTACTAGCGGGTCGAACACCGGGGAGCTGTTTTTT.

This clonotype showed up many times. The chain has TRBV5-1 and TRBJ2-5, with D uncertain. CDR1 is SGHRS and CDR2 is YFSETQ in the germline V gene. With 5 bases removed from V and 3 bases from J, the gap between germline ends came to 20 bases. This CDR3 has 16 residues. For the CDR3, the DNA is TGCGCCAGCAGTTCAGGACCTCGTATTGGGGAAGAGACCCAGTACTTC. This translates into CASSSGPRIGEETQYF.

The J gene is TRBJ2-1, the V gene TRBV28; a weak D match, TRBD2 (6 bases). The CDR3 has 14 residues. Trimming removed 5 bases from V and 9 bases from J, with 17 bases in between. The germline gives CDR1 MDHEN, CDR2 SYDVKM. CDR3 sequence: CASSPNSRLGEQFF. The CDR3 DNA is TGTGCCAGCAGTCCTAACTCTCGACTAGGTGAGCAGTTCTTC. Full variable domain (outside the CDR3, taken from reference TRBV28 and TRBJ2-1): DVKVTQSSRYLVKRTGEKVFLECVQDMDHENMFWYRQDPGLGLRLIYFSYDVKMKEKGDIPEGYSVSREKKERFSLILESASTNQTSMYLCASSPNSRLGEQFFGPGTRLTVL.

This clonotype was observed a handful of times. The J gene is TRBJ2-3, the V gene TRBV27; TRBD1 aligns across 7 bases. Germline V lookup: CDR1 MNHEY, CDR2 SMNVEV (reference sequence). V shed 10 bases, J shed 0 bases, and the junction held 7 bases outside the gene matches. This CDR3 comprises 14 residues. This chain's CDR3 is CATGQAGSTDTQYF. CDR3 coding DNA: TGTGCCACTGGACAGGCCGGCAGCACAGATACGCAGTATTTT.

This clonotype came up many times. The V call is TRBV2, the J call TRBJ2-7; TRBD2 might be the D (6 bases). Trimming shortened V by 5 bases and J by 2 bases, and 10 bases separated the two germline ends. The CDR3 is 13 amino acids. Per the germline V gene, CDR1 is SNHLY and CDR2 is FYNNEI. CDR3 in amino acids: CASSSGEAYEQYF. In DNA form, the CDR3 reads TGTGCCAGCAGTTCGGGGGAGGCCTACGAGCAGTACTTC.

This chain connects TRBV4-3 to TRBJ2-2; possibly TRBD2 for D (6 bases). In germline, CDR1 is LGHNA, CDR2 YSLEER. The CDR3 is 14 amino acids. V lost 1 base, J lost 6 bases, and 9 bases lay in between. CDR3 nucleotides: TGCGCCAGCAGCCAAGGTCCGGGAGCCGGGGAGCTGTTTTTT. Protein product: CASSQGPGAGELFF.